This is a list of T cell receptor beta chains from one sample in a study of T cell clones after liver transplantation. Some clones are missing from TCRdb's copy, which holds only in-frame ones; the method was immunoSEQ multiplex PCR. The data contain about 68,000 clones, 80% to 95% of them singletons. This sample comprised CD4+ T cells from blood, obtained around 25 months after liver transplant. These receptors were collected from a human patient who received a liver transplant. Some T cells could come from the graft donor. CDR3s include the opening cysteine and the closing phenylalanine or tryptophan. The D gene is left open where the match is weak. Only some rows state a clone size, as once, few, many or a class for expanded clones.

v_gene: TRBV13
abundance: .
d_gene: .
j_gene: TRBJ2-1
len: 16
CDR3aa: CASSSPGGGAYNEQFF
CDR3nt: TGTGCCAGCAGCTCCCCCGGGGGCGGGGCTTACAATGAGCAGTTCTTC

v_gene: TRBV29-1
abundance: .
d_gene: TRBD1
j_gene: TRBJ1-2
len: 14
CDR3aa: CVVGTGGSNYGYTF
CDR3nt: TGCGTCGTCGGGACAGGGGGATCTAACTATGGCTACACCTTC

v_gene: TRBV10-3
abundance: .
d_gene: .
j_gene: TRBJ2-5
len: 14
CDR3aa: CAIAHFSGQETQYF
CDR3nt: TGTGCCATCGCCCATTTCTCGGGACAAGAGACCCAGTACTTC

v_gene: TRBV13
abundance: once
d_gene: .
j_gene: TRBJ2-1
len: 20
CDR3aa: CASSSYRRSQGKSSYNEQFF
CDR3nt: TGTGCCAGCAGCTCTTATAGGCGTTCCCAGGGTAAAAGCTCCTACAATGAGCAGTTCTTC

v_gene: TRBV2
abundance: .
d_gene: .
j_gene: TRBJ2-7
len: 17
CDR3aa: CASSRGRNSGITYEQYF
CDR3nt: TGTGCCAGCAGTCGGGGTCGAAATAGCGGTATCACCTACGAGCAGTACTTC

v_gene: TRBV6-1
abundance: .
d_gene: TRBD2
j_gene: TRBJ2-7
len: 13
CDR3aa: CAARTSGRDEQYF
CDR3nt: TGTGCCGCTAGGACTAGCGGGAGGGACGAGCAGTACTTC

v_gene: TRBV30
abundance: .
d_gene: .
j_gene: TRBJ1-2
len: 15
CDR3aa: CAGRAGRWGAGGYTF
CDR3nt: TGTGCCGGGAGGGCGGGACGTTGGGGGGCCGGTGGCTACACCTTC

v_gene: TRBV28
abundance: .
d_gene: TRBD2
j_gene: TRBJ2-3
len: 14
CDR3aa: CASNGLAGTDTQYF
CDR3nt: TGTGCCAGCAACGGACTAGCGGGAACAGATACGCAGTATTTT

v_gene: TRBV4-2
abundance: .
d_gene: .
j_gene: TRBJ2-2
len: 15
CDR3aa: CASSQEAQGTGELFF
CDR3nt: TGTGCCAGCAGCCAAGAGGCCCAGGGGACCGGGGAGCTGTTTTTT

v_gene: TRBV30
abundance: once
d_gene: .
j_gene: TRBJ2-7
len: 13
CDR3aa: CAWSAGGPSEQYF
CDR3nt: TGTGCCTGGAGTGCCGGGGGGCCCAGCGAGCAGTACTTC

v_gene: TRBV21-1
abundance: .
d_gene: .
j_gene: TRBJ2-1
len: 17
CDR3aa: CASSKRSSGVIYNEQFF
CDR3nt: TGTGCCAGCAGCAAAAGGTCCTCTGGCGTCATCTACAATGAGCAGTTCTTC

v_gene: TRBV6-5
abundance: .
d_gene: TRBD1
j_gene: TRBJ2-1
len: 15
CDR3aa: CASSFTGTGVNEQFF
CDR3nt: TGTGCCAGCAGTTTCACCGGGACAGGGGTCAATGAGCAGTTCTTC

v_gene: TRBV2
abundance: .
d_gene: TRBD2
j_gene: TRBJ2-1
len: 15
CDR3aa: CASSDSGNSYNEQFF
CDR3nt: TGTGCCAGCAGCGATAGCGGGAACTCCTACAATGAGCAGTTCTTC

v_gene: TRBV6-6
abundance: .
d_gene: .
j_gene: TRBJ1-1
len: 15
CDR3aa: CASSYGGVRNTEAFF
CDR3nt: TGTGCCAGCAGTTACGGAGGAGTAAGGAACACTGAAGCTTTCTTT

v_gene: TRBV5-1
abundance: .
d_gene: .
j_gene: TRBJ2-3
len: 17
CDR3aa: CASSWDQDGYEVDTQYF
CDR3nt: TGCGCCAGCAGCTGGGATCAAGACGGGTATGAAGTAGATACGCAGTATTTT

v_gene: TRBV29-1
abundance: .
d_gene: .
j_gene: TRBJ2-2
len: 12
CDR3aa: CSVVQGTGELFF
CDR3nt: TGCAGCGTAGTACAGGGAACCGGGGAGCTGTTTTTT

v_gene: TRBV5-6
abundance: .
d_gene: .
j_gene: TRBJ2-7
len: 14
CDR3aa: CASSAGTPTYEQYF
CDR3nt: TGTGCCAGCAGCGCCGGGACACCCACTTACGAGCAGTACTTC

v_gene: TRBV5-1
abundance: .
d_gene: .
j_gene: TRBJ1-2
len: 13
CDR3aa: CASSETDQYGYTF
CDR3nt: TGCGCCAGCAGCGAGACGGACCAATATGGCTACACCTTC

v_gene: TRBV6-1
abundance: .
d_gene: .
j_gene: TRBJ1-2
len: 14
CDR3aa: CASSAYSGDYGYTF
CDR3nt: TGTGCCAGCAGTGCCTACTCAGGGGACTATGGCTACACCTTC

v_gene: TRBV9
abundance: .
d_gene: .
j_gene: TRBJ1-4
len: 15
CDR3aa: CASSVGITTNEKLFF
CDR3nt: TGTGCCAGCAGCGTAGGCATAACAACTAATGAAAAACTGTTTTTT

v_gene: TRBV11-3
abundance: .
d_gene: TRBD1
j_gene: TRBJ2-7
len: 15
CDR3aa: CASSPRTGSFAEQYF
CDR3nt: TGTGCCAGCAGCCCCAGGACAGGGAGTTTCGCCGAGCAGTACTTC